These 10 T cell receptor beta chains were all obtained from the same sample, sequenced in a study of technical replicates of blood from several donors. Some clones are missing from TCRdb's copy, which holds only in-frame ones; the method was immunoSEQ multiplex PCR. The sample includes about 83,000 clones, just over 95% seen only once; the top ten take 0.3% to 0.35%. Sequencing input: T cells isolated from PBMCs. These receptors all come from a human donor in good health.

This chain connects TRBV9 to TRBJ2-7, with 9 bases identical to TRBD2. J lost 2 bases, V lost 0 bases, and 6 bases had no gene match. CDR1 and CDR2 (germline): SGDLS, YYNGEE. The CDR3 is 16 residues long. CDR3 loop: CASSVGPVAGAYEQYF. The CDR3 bases are TGTGCCAGCAGCGTAGGCCCGGTAGCGGGAGCCTACGAGCAGTACTTC.

In regard to this clone: A junction boundary mismatches the germline segment, possibly from a read error. The J gene is TRBJ1-2, the V gene TRBV7-9; no reliable D call. Germline CDR1 and CDR2: SEHNR and FQNEAQ (reference sequence). The CDR3 runs 12 residues. The CDR3 bases are TGTGCCAGCAGTTTAGCCGGCTATGGCTACACCTTC. Translated: CASSLAGYGYTF.

This sequence joins TRBV5-5 and TRBJ1-2; D is ambiguous. The CDR3 covers 13 residues. Germline-derived CDR1 and CDR2 are SGHKS and YYEKEE (reference sequence). Trimming shortened V by 0 bases and J by 5 bases, and 8 bases separated the two germline ends. Here the CDR3 DNA reads TGTGCCAGCAGCTTGGCCTTAATGTATGGCTACACCTTC. Its translation is CASSLALMYGYTF.

The chain couples TRBV6-6 to TRBJ1-1, with D tentatively TRBD1 (5 bases). This CDR3 has 14 residues. Germline V lookup: CDR1 MNHNY, CDR2 SVGAGI (reference sequence). V dropped 6 bases and J dropped 2 bases, with 13 bases sitting between them. The CDR3: CASSYTGQNTEAFF. CDR3 bases: TGTGCCAGCAGCTACACCGGACAAAACACTGAAGCTTTCTTT.

The chain has TRBV7-6 and TRBJ1-5, with D perhaps matching TRBD1 (5 bases). Deletions cut 1 base from V and 3 bases from J, with 10 bases between. Looked up from germline, CDR1 is SGHVS and CDR2 is FNYEAQ. The CDR3 contains 15 residues. The CDR3 nucleotides read TGTGCCAGCAGCTTAGGGGGCCTCTACAATCAGCCCCAGCATTTT. Amino acids: CASSLGGLYNQPQHF.

This chain connects TRBV7-3 to TRBJ2-6, with D tentatively TRBD2 (5 bases). CDR3 length equals 15 residues. Germline V gene lookup returns CDR1 SGHTA and CDR2 FQGTGA. Trimming removed 2 bases from V and 0 bases from J, with 5 bases in between. In nucleotides, the CDR3 is TGTGCCAGCAGCTTACGGGGCTCTGGGGCCAACGTCCTGACTTTC. Translated: CASSLRGSGANVLTF.

V and J are TRBV18 and TRBJ2-7; D may be TRBD2 (6 bases). The CDR3 is made up of 14 amino acids. CDR1 is KGHSH and CDR2 is LQKENI in the germline V gene. The V end lost 3 bases, the J end lost 1 base, and 10 bases lay between the germline ends. CDR3 in amino acids: CASSPTGLSYEQYF. CDR3 DNA sequence: TGTGCCAGCTCACCTACGGGACTTTCCTACGAGCAGTACTTC.

This clone appeared a few times. The V and J genes are TRBV25-1 and TRBJ1-1, with D tentatively TRBD1 (5 bases). Per the germline V gene, CDR1 is MGHDK and CDR2 is SYGVNS. The CDR3 consists of 14 residues. V lost 3 bases and J lost 4, with 12 bases in between. This CDR3 is CASSEERRGTEAFF. The DNA of the CDR3 is TGTGCCAGCAGTGAGGAGAGGAGGGGCACTGAAGCTTTCTTT.

This CDR3 is CASRDRAGNTIYF. The CDR3 region has the DNA TGTGCCAGCAGGGACAGGGCTGGAAACACCATATATTTT. The V and J genes are TRBV7-3 and TRBJ1-3; 8 positions match TRBD1. CDR1 SGHTA and CDR2 FQGTGA come from the germline V gene. V lost 6 bases to trimming and J lost 2 bases; unmatched junction nucleotides: 0. The CDR3 is made up of 13 amino acids.

The rearrangement links TRBV6-1 to TRBJ1-1; D gene uncertain. V lost 7 bases and J lost 7, with 19 bases in between. Germline V gives CDR1 MNHNS, CDR2 SASEGT. The CDR3 loop spans 14 amino acids. The CDR3 loop reads CASTEDRVLLEAFF. DNA of the CDR3: TGTGCCAGCACCGAAGATCGGGTCCTACTTGAAGCTTTCTTT.